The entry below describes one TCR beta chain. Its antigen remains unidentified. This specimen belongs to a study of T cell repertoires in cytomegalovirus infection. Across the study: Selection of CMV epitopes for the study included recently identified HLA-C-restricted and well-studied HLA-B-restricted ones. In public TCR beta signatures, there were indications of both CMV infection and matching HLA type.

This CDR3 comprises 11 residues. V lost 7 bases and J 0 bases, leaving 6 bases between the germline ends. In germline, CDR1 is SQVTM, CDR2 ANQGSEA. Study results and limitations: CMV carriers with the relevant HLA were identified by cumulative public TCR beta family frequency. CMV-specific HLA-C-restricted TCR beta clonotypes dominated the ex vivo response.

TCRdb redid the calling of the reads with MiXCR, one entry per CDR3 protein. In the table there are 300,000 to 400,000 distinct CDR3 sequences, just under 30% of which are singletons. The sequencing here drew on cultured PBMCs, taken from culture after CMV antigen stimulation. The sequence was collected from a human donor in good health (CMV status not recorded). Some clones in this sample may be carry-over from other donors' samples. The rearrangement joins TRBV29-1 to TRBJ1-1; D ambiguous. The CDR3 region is CSAKLNTEAFF. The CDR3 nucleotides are TGCAGCGCCAAGCTGAACACTGAAGCTTTCTTT.